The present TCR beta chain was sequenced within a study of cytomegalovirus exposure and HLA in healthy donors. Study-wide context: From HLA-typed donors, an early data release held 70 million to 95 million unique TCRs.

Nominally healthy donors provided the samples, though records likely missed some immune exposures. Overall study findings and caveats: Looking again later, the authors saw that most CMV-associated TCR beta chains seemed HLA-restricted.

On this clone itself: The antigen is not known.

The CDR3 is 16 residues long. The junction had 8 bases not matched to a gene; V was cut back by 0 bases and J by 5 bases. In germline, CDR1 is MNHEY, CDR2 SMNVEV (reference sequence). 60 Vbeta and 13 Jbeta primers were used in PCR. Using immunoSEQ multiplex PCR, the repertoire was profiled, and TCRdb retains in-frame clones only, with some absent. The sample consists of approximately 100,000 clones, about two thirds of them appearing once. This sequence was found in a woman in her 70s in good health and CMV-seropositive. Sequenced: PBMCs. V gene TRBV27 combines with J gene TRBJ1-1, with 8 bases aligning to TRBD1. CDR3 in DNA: TGTGCCAGCAGTTTATCGCTGCAGGGGGCACGGACTGAAGCTTTCTTT. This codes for CASSLSLQGARTEAFF.